These 20 T cell receptor beta chains originate from one sample sequenced in a study of blood T cells in healthy people across ages. For the second PCR, which ran for about 6 to 12 cycles, a sample-barcoded 5' primer and a J-beta primer mix were used. TCRdb redid the calling of the 5' RACE reads with MiXCR, one entry per CDR3 protein. This sample has 780,000 or so distinct CDR3 sequences, with 50% to 65% found just once. Sequences were obtained from blood. The receptors come from a man older than 75 in good health.

This clonotype appeared a few times. The V call is TRBV20-1, the J call TRBJ1-4; 8 positions match TRBD1. V was clipped by 2 bases and J by 4 bases; unmatched bases: 6. Looked up from germline, CDR1 is DFQATT and CDR2 is SNEGSKA (reference sequence). The CDR3 spans 15 residues. The CDR3: CSARNTGGDNEKLFF. The CDR3, as DNA: TGCAGTGCTAGAAATACAGGGGGGGATAATGAAAAACTGTTTTTT.

This clonotype was seen only a few times. The gene calls are TRBV12-3 or TRBV12-4 and TRBJ2-4, with D perhaps TRBD1 or TRBD2 (5 bases each). This CDR3 contains 15 residues. V dropped 8 bases and J dropped 2 bases, with 16 bases sitting between them. CDR3 nucleotides: TGTGCCAGCCCTTGGGGCAGGGAGACCAAAAACATTCAGTACTTC. It encodes CASPWGRETKNIQYF.

J is TRBJ1-2 and V is TRBV20-1; TRBD1 might be the D (6 bases). This CDR3 spans 11 amino acids. Trimming cost V 3 bases and J 7 bases, with 9 bases left between them. Germline V gene sequence: CDR1 DFQATT, CDR2 SNEGSKA (reference sequence). CDR3 region: CSASGGRGYTF. The CDR3 coding sequence is TGCAGTGCTAGCGGGGGGCGTGGCTACACCTTC.

The chain combines TRBV7-9 with TRBJ2-7; the D call may be TRBD1 or TRBD2 (6 bases each). Between the trimmed V and J ends, which lost 0 bases and 2 bases, there was a span of 17 bases. The CDR3 length is 17 residues. Germline V gene data show CDR1 as SEHNR and CDR2 as FQNEAQ (reference sequence). The CDR3 protein is CASSLAWGVGQTYEQYF. CDR3 nucleotides: TGTGCCAGCAGCTTAGCGTGGGGGGTAGGACAGACCTACGAGCAGTACTTC. The full variable domain, with the rest looked up from reference TRBV7-9 and TRBJ2-7, is DTGVSQNPRHKITKRGQNVTFRCDPISEHNRLYWYRQTLGQGPEFLTYFQNEAQLEKSRLLSDRFSAERPKGSFSTLEIQRTEQGDSAMYLCASSLAWGVGQTYEQYFGPGTRLTVT.

This clonotype was recorded many times. The V and J genes are TRBV20-1 and TRBJ2-7; D not resolved. This CDR3 spans 12 amino acids. Trimming removed 2 bases from V and 5 bases from J, with 10 bases in between. Per germline, CDR1 DFQATT and CDR2 SNEGSKA (reference sequence). The CDR3 here is CSARNDHDEQYF. CDR3 nucleotides: TGCAGTGCTAGAAATGATCATGACGAGCAGTACTTC.

J is TRBJ2-7 and V is TRBV20-1, with D uncertain. Germline CDR1 DFQATT, CDR2 SNEGSKA (reference sequence). CDR3 length: 13 amino acids. V was cut by 1 base and J by 5 bases, with 12 bases left in between. DNA for the CDR3: TGCAGTGCTAGAGTCGTGGGTTGGGACGAGCAGTACTTC. Protein: CSARVVGWDEQYF.

This clonotype occurred a few times. The chain employs TRBV9 and TRBJ1-3; tentative D call: TRBD1 (6 bases). Trimming took 0 bases from V and 2 from J, leaving 9 bases between them. The V gene's germline CDR1 is SGDLS and CDR2 YYNGEE. The CDR3 is 15 amino acids. The CDR3 DNA is TGTGCCAGCAGCGTAGGTGGACAGACTGGAAACACCATATATTTT. This translates into CASSVGGQTGNTIYF.

The rearrangement links TRBV10-3 to TRBJ2-3; D call uncertain. Deletions cut 8 bases from V and 5 bases from J, with 11 bases between. Germline CDR1 reads ENHRY; CDR2 reads SYGVKD. The CDR3 extends over 12 amino acids. Here the CDR3 reads CAIQPDGDTQYF. In DNA form, the CDR3 reads TGTGCCATCCAACCGGACGGAGATACGCAGTATTTT.

This clonotype showed up just a few times. J is TRBJ1-4 and V is TRBV29-1; TRBD1 is a possible D gene (5 bases). The V and J ends lost 6 bases and 6 bases respectively, with 14 bases between them. The CDR3 spans 13 residues. CDR1 is SQVTM and CDR2 is ANQGSEA in the germline V gene. CDR3 sequence reads: CSVLTGGDEKLFF. In DNA, the CDR3 is TGCAGCGTGTTGACGGGGGGAGATGAAAAACTGTTTTTT.

CDR3 nucleotide sequence: TGTGCCAGCAGTAGAGGTCCTTCGGTGGGGGATACGCAGTATTTT. This gives the protein CASSRGPSVGDTQYF. J is TRBJ2-3 and V is TRBV12-3 or TRBV12-4; D ambiguous. V was clipped by 5 bases and J by 6 bases, with 18 bases between them. The CDR3 consists of 15 residues.

This rearrangement joins TRBV12-3 or TRBV12-4 to TRBJ2-2; D uncertain. V shed 5 bases and J shed 1 base, with 5 bases lying between them. The CDR3 spans 13 residues. Written as DNA, the CDR3 is TGTGCCAGCAGTGAACAGAACACCGGGGAGCTGTTTTTT. Translation gives CASSEQNTGELFF.

This clonotype was observed a handful of times. This chain joins TRBV7-2 and TRBJ2-3; 14 bases are a match to TRBD2. Trimming cost V 5 bases and J 4 bases; bases outside gene matches: 5. The CDR3 contains 16 residues. Germline V CDR1 and CDR2: SGHTA, FQGNSA. The CDR3 DNA follows: TGTGCCAGCAGCCGGACTAGCGGGAGGTGGGCAGATACGCAGTATTTT. Translation gives CASSRTSGRWADTQYF. Filled out from reference TRBV7-2 and TRBJ2-3, the complete variable domain reads GAGVSQSPSNKVTEKGKDVELRCDPISGHTALYWYRQSLGQGLEFLIYFQGNSAPDKSGLPSDRFSAERTGGSVSTLTIQRTQQEDSAVYLCASSRTSGRWADTQYFGPGTRLTVL.

V gene TRBV20-1 combines with J gene TRBJ2-5; 10 bases agree with TRBD2. The CDR3 runs 14 residues. The germline gives CDR1 DFQATT, CDR2 SNEGSKA (reference sequence). V was clipped by 3 bases and J by 5 bases; unmatched bases: 6. The CDR3 sequence is CSASLAGDWETQYF. The CDR3 DNA follows: TGCAGTGCTAGTCTAGCGGGAGATTGGGAGACCCAGTACTTC.

The genes are TRBV20-1 and TRBJ1-2; 8 bases align to TRBD1. V lost 6 bases to trimming and J lost 2 bases; unmatched junction nucleotides: 8. The germline gives CDR1 DFQATT, CDR2 SNEGSKA (reference sequence). This CDR3 has 14 amino acids. The CDR3 sequence is CSAPDRGSNYGYTF. The CDR3 nucleotides read TGCAGTGCACCCGACAGGGGTTCAAACTATGGCTACACCTTC.

This clonotype was observed once. J is TRBJ2-1 and V is TRBV20-1, with 16 nucleotides matching TRBD2. Germline V gives CDR1 DFQATT, CDR2 SNEGSKA (reference sequence). This CDR3 region has 15 residues. V was pared by 2 bases and J by 10 bases, with 5 bases of the junction left unmatched. This CDR3 reads CSARKAGLAGGEQFF. The CDR3 DNA sequence: TGCAGTGCTAGAAAAGCGGGACTAGCGGGAGGGGAGCAGTTCTTC.

This clonotype was counted only a few times. The rearrangement joins TRBV6-6 to TRBJ2-7; D perhaps matches TRBD1 (5 bases). This CDR3 region has 15 residues. Germline V gene lookup returns CDR1 MNHNY and CDR2 SVGAGI (reference sequence). Trimming took off 2 bases at V and 5 bases at J, with 16 bases between the two ends. The CDR3 protein is CASSYGAGFSNEQYF. In nucleotides, the CDR3 is TGTGCCAGCAGTTACGGCGCAGGGTTTAGTAACGAGCAGTACTTC.

The J gene is TRBJ2-1, the V gene TRBV9; D gene unclear. This CDR3 is 11 amino acids long. CDR1 SGDLS and CDR2 YYNGEE come from the germline V gene. V was pared by 7 bases and J by 7 bases, with 9 bases between. The CDR3 sequence is CASPPANEQFF. As DNA, the CDR3 is TGTGCCAGCCCCCCAGCGAATGAGCAGTTCTTC.

V is TRBV4-1 and J is TRBJ1-2, with TRBD1 as a possible D gene (5 bases). CDR1 MGHRA and CDR2 YSYEKL come from the germline V gene. V lost 0 bases to trimming and J lost 11 bases, with 22 bases between them. The CDR3 loop spans 16 amino acids. In DNA form, the CDR3 reads TGCGCCAGCAGCCAAGAAGTTTCGGGCGTAGGGGCCGGATACACCTTC. This encodes CASSQEVSGVGAGYTF.

The rearrangement uses TRBV20-1 and TRBJ1-2; D remains ambiguous. The CDR3 runs 13 residues. V lost 6 bases and J lost 0, with 11 bases in between. The germline V gene encodes CDR1 DFQATT and CDR2 SNEGSKA (reference sequence). For the CDR3, the DNA is TGCAGTGCCCCAGACGAGACTAACTATGGCTACACCTTC. Its translation: CSAPDETNYGYTF.

The V call is TRBV5-1, the J call TRBJ1-1, with 7 bases lining up with TRBD1. Germline CDR1 SGHRS, CDR2 YFSETQ. Trimming cost V 2 bases and J 2 bases; bases outside gene matches: 6. The CDR3 spans 15 residues. The CDR3 region is CASSLTGERNTEAFF. The CDR3 DNA reads TGCGCCAGCAGCTTAACAGGGGAACGAAACACTGAAGCTTTCTTT.